These 25 T cell receptor beta chains were sequenced from one sample in a study of PD-1 blockade in classical Hodgkin lymphoma. Every single patient, without exception, relapsed after autologous stem cell transplantation, and brentuximab vedotin exposure varied. Thawed PBMCs yielded CD4+ T cells through magnetic negative selection. Produced via immunoSEQ multiplex PCR; TCRdb's table is partial and in-frame only. The table lists about 12,000 clones, 90% of them singletons. Material: CD4+ T cells from blood, obtained at baseline. The receptors derive from a human donor with classical Hodgkin lymphoma.

The rearrangement uses TRBV11-2 and TRBJ2-5; the D is unclear. The end of the DNA aligns better with TRBJ2-7, so the J call may be wrong. The CDR3 has 11 residues. The germline CDR1 and CDR2 sequences are SGHAT and FQNNGV. The CDR3 sequence: CASSLDHEQYF. The CDR3, as DNA: TGTGCCAGCAGCTTAGATCACGAGCAGTACTTC.

V gene TRBV6-1 combines with J gene TRBJ2-2, with 7 positions matching TRBD1. The CDR3 length is 15 residues. Trimming removed 6 bases from V and 5 bases from J; junction bases left unmatched: 9. CDR1 and CDR2 (germline): MNHNS, SASEGT. The CDR3 DNA reads as TGTGCCAGCAGATCGCATTCGACAGGGACCGGGGAGCTGTTTTTT. Translated: CASRSHSTGTGELFF.

The chain links TRBV2 to TRBJ2-2; a possible D gene is TRBD1 (6 bases). V was trimmed by 6 bases and J by 1 base, leaving 12 bases between them. This CDR3 has 15 residues. CDR1 is SNHLY and CDR2 is FYNNEI in the germline V gene. DNA of the CDR3: TGTGCCAGCAGCGTCGGACAGCTGAACACCGGGGAGCTGTTTTTT. Its protein is CASSVGQLNTGELFF.

The chain recombines TRBV5-1 with TRBJ2-7, with D unclear. The CDR3 extends over 14 amino acids. CDR1 and CDR2 from the germline V gene are SGHRS and YFSETQ. Trimming cost V 1 base and J 3 bases, with 11 bases left between them. Here the CDR3 reads CASSLYNRDYEQYF. The CDR3 nucleotides read TGCGCCAGCAGCTTGTATAATAGGGACTACGAGCAGTACTTC.

V is TRBV14 and J is TRBJ2-3; 10 nucleotides align to TRBD2. The CDR3 sequence is 17 residues long. Germline V gene lookup returns CDR1 SGHDN and CDR2 FVKESK. V gave up 1 base and J gave up 3 bases; unmatched junction bases: 7. DNA for the CDR3: TGTGCCAGCAGCCAAGGACAGCTAGCGGGAGTAACAGATACGCAGTATTTT. This encodes CASSQGQLAGVTDTQYF.

V usage is TRBV7-2 and J usage is TRBJ1-3; 9 bases fit TRBD1. The germline V gene encodes CDR1 SGHTA and CDR2 FQGNSA. The CDR3 sequence is 15 residues long. Germline trimming cut 5 bases from V and 4 bases from J; bases unmatched to any gene: 6. The CDR3 spells CASSPGQGRGNTIYF. Here the CDR3 DNA reads TGTGCCAGCAGCCCTGGACAGGGGAGAGGAAACACCATATATTTT.

The gene calls are TRBV28 and TRBJ2-3; D gene uncertain. Germline V gene lookup returns CDR1 MDHEN and CDR2 SYDVKM. The CDR3 length is 13 residues. Trimming left V 3 bases short and J 2 bases short, with 6 bases between. The CDR3 nucleotides are TGTGCCAGCAGTTTCTCTTTCACAGATACGCAGTATTTT. Translated: CASSFSFTDTQYF.

This chain connects TRBV6-1 to TRBJ1-4, with D possibly being TRBD1 (5 bases). V lost 2 bases and J 8 bases, leaving 12 bases between the germline ends. Germline CDR1 is MNHNS and CDR2 is SASEGT. The CDR3 contains 14 residues. For the CDR3, the DNA is TGTGCCAGCAGTGAAAGGGGTCGTGGGGAAAAACTGTTTTTT. This codes for CASSERGRGEKLFF.

This clone was picked up a small number of times. This rearrangement joins TRBV2 to TRBJ1-2, with 8 bases that match TRBD1. V dropped 2 bases and J dropped 3; count of bases not matched to a gene: 8. The CDR3 extends over 16 amino acids. The germline V gene has CDR1 SNHLY and CDR2 FYNNEI. The CDR3 loop is CASSEQWDRRYYGYTF. In DNA form, the CDR3 reads TGTGCCAGCAGTGAACAGTGGGACAGGCGCTACTATGGCTACACCTTC. Based on the CDR3 plus reference TRBV2 and TRBJ1-2, the full variable domain is EPEVTQTPSHQVTQMGQEVILRCVPISNHLYFYWYRQILGQKVEFLVSFYNNEISEKSEIFDDQFSVERPDGSNFTLKIRSTKLEDSAMYFCASSEQWDRRYYGYTFGSGTRLTVV.

V and J are TRBV29-1 and TRBJ2-3; 10 bases align to TRBD2. CDR1 and CDR2 (germline): SQVTM, ANQGSEA. V shed 7 bases, J shed 3 bases, and the junction held 7 bases outside the gene matches. The CDR3 runs to 14 residues. This CDR3 reads CSAPAGGPTDTQYF. CDR3 nucleotides: TGCAGCGCCCCAGCGGGAGGGCCTACAGATACGCAGTATTTT.

This sequence joins TRBV29-1 and TRBJ2-5; TRBD1 is a possible D gene (6 bases). This CDR3 comprises 12 residues. Germline CDR1 is SQVTM and CDR2 is ANQGSEA. V was cut by 2 bases and J by 5 bases, with 9 bases left in between. CDR3 protein: CSVEQGWETQYF. The DNA of the CDR3 is TGCAGCGTTGAACAGGGGTGGGAGACCCAGTACTTC.

Details on this clone: This same CDR3 is encoded by further DNA sequences in the sample. The chain has TRBV5-1 and TRBJ2-5; D ambiguous. This CDR3 is 12 amino acids long. Looked up from germline, CDR1 is SGHRS and CDR2 is YFSETQ. The V end lost 0 bases, the J end lost 5 bases, and 5 bases lay between the germline ends. The CDR3 DNA follows: TGCGCCAGCAGCTTGGCTGGGGAGACCCAGTACTTC. Translation gives CASSLAGETQYF.

Written as DNA, the CDR3 is TGTGCCAGCAGTTCCCAGGGTAGTGGGGCCAACGTCCTGACTTTC. Translation gives CASSSQGSGANVLTF. The rearrangement joins TRBV28 to TRBJ2-6; perhaps TRBD1 as D (5 bases). Trimming took 4 bases from V and 3 from J, leaving 10 bases between them. The CDR3 sequence is 15 residues long. CDR1 and CDR2 from the germline V gene are MDHEN and SYDVKM.

The chain employs TRBV5-4 and TRBJ2-3, with TRBD2 matching 8 bases. The CDR3 runs to 15 residues. CDR1 SGHNT and CDR2 YYREEE come from the germline V gene (reference sequence). Trimming took 2 bases from V and 3 from J; bases not matched to a gene: 5. The CDR3: CASSLAGVNTDTQYF. CDR3 sequence (DNA): TGTGCCAGCAGCTTAGCGGGGGTGAATACAGATACGCAGTATTTT. The full variable domain, in which reference TRBV5-4 and TRBJ2-3 provide the parts outside the CDR3, is ETGVTQSPTHLIKTRGQQVTLRCSSQSGHNTVSWYQQALGQGPQFIFQYYREEENGRGNFPPRFSGLQFPNYSSELNVNALELDDSALYLCASSLAGVNTDTQYFGPGTRLTVL.

J is TRBJ2-3 and V is TRBV6-1, with TRBD2 matching over 11 bases. The CDR3 spans 16 residues. Germline-derived CDR1 and CDR2 are MNHNS and SASEGT. Trimming removed 3 bases from V and 7 bases from J; junction bases left unmatched: 9. The CDR3 region has the DNA TGTGCCAGCAGTGATGAGACTAGCGGGAAGGTATATACGCAGTATTTT. It translates to CASSDETSGKVYTQYF.

The chain links TRBV10-3 to TRBJ2-1; 9 nucleotides match TRBD2. V lost 6 bases, J lost 6 bases, and 12 bases stayed unmatched. The germline CDR1 and CDR2 sequences are ENHRY and SYGVKD. This CDR3 has 16 residues. The CDR3 sequence: CAISQRPSGTINEQFF. CDR3 DNA: TGTGCCATCAGCCAACGACCTAGCGGGACGATCAATGAGCAGTTCTTC.

This clone was counted a few times. The chain joins TRBV10-3 to TRBJ2-7; 12 nucleotides align to TRBD2. The CDR3 has 13 residues. CDR1 ENHRY and CDR2 SYGVKD come from the germline V gene. The junction had 0 bases not matched to a gene; V was cut back by 8 bases and J by 1 base. Here the CDR3 DNA reads TGTGCCATCGGACTAGCGGGATCCTACGAGCAGTACTTC. This encodes CAIGLAGSYEQYF.

J is TRBJ2-7 and V is TRBV4-2, with D maybe TRBD2 (6 bases). The length of the CDR3 is 13 residues. Germline V gene lookup returns CDR1 LGHNA and CDR2 YNFKEQ. The V and J ends lost 1 base and 6 bases respectively, with 10 bases between them. DNA of the CDR3: TGTGCCAGCAGCCAAGGAGGGGAGGCCGAGCAGTACTTC. This encodes CASSQGGEAEQYF.

This chain joins TRBV5-1 and TRBJ2-5, with D perhaps matching TRBD1 or TRBD2 (6 bases each). This CDR3 is built from 15 residues. V lost 2 bases and J 2 bases, leaving 13 bases between the germline ends. Germline values: CDR1 SGHRS, CDR2 YFSETQ. The CDR3, as DNA: TGCGCCAGCAGCTTAGGGGGGATCTCACAAGAGACCCAGTACTTC. Translation gives CASSLGGISQETQYF. Full variable domain (remainder filled in from reference TRBV5-1 and TRBJ2-5): KAGVTQTPRYLIKTRGQQVTLSCSPISGHRSVSWYQQTPGQGLQFLFEYFSETQRNKGNFPGRFSGRQFSNSRSEMNVSTLELGDSALYLCASSLGGISQETQYFGPGTRLLVL.

The rearrangement joins TRBV9 to TRBJ2-7; perhaps D is TRBD1 or TRBD2 (5 bases each). V was clipped by 0 bases and J by 2 bases, with 12 bases between them. In germline, CDR1 is SGDLS, CDR2 YYNGEE. The CDR3 has 15 amino acids. The CDR3 DNA reads TGTGCCAGCAGCGTAGCCGGGACGGAGACCTACGAGCAGTACTTC. As protein: CASSVAGTETYEQYF.

The gene calls are TRBV27 and TRBJ2-7; TRBD2 aligns across 11 bases. Germline V gene sequence: CDR1 MNHEY, CDR2 SMNVEV (reference sequence). The length of the CDR3 is 15 residues. Losses at the gene ends were 2 bases for V and 4 bases for J; bases not matched to a gene: 4. The CDR3 region is CASSLIAGGGYEQYF. The CDR3 DNA sequence: TGTGCCAGCAGTTTAATAGCGGGAGGGGGGTACGAGCAGTACTTC.

The rearrangement links TRBV19 to TRBJ2-1, with 9 bases lining up with TRBD2. The ends lost 4 bases at V and 4 bases at J; junction bases unmatched: 8. CDR3 length: 16 residues. The germline CDR1 and CDR2 sequences are LNHDA and SQIVND (reference sequence). The CDR3 loop reads CASSSIAGAAYNEQFF. DNA for the CDR3: TGTGCCAGTAGTAGTATAGCGGGAGCGGCTTACAATGAGCAGTTCTTC.

The chain couples TRBV10-3 to TRBJ1-5, with a tentative D call TRBD1 (5 bases). The CDR3 extends over 15 amino acids. The germline V gene encodes CDR1 ENHRY and CDR2 SYGVKD. Trimming took off 0 bases at V and 3 bases at J, with 9 bases between the two ends. As DNA, the CDR3 is TGTGCCATCAGTGAGTCGGGAGGGGACAATCAGCCCCAGCATTTT. Its protein is CAISESGGDNQPQHF.

The chain links TRBV5-1 to TRBJ1-4; 9 nucleotides match TRBD1. Germline V gene data show CDR1 as SGHRS and CDR2 as YFSETQ. Losses at the gene ends were 4 bases for V and 4 bases for J; bases not matched to a gene: 2. The CDR3 spans 14 residues. DNA of the CDR3: TGCGCCAGCAGCCTGGGACAGGGTAATGAAAAACTGTTTTTT. The encoded protein is CASSLGQGNEKLFF.

This chain links TRBV15 with TRBJ1-5; D is possibly TRBD1 (5 bases). The CDR3 runs 14 residues. The germline V gene has CDR1 LNHNV and CDR2 YYDKDF (reference sequence). Trimming removed 0 bases at V and 9 bases at J, with 12 bases between. CDR3 DNA sequence: TGTGCCACCAGCAGAGATGTGGGGGTATGGCCCCAGCATTTT. This sequence encodes CATSRDVGVWPQHF.